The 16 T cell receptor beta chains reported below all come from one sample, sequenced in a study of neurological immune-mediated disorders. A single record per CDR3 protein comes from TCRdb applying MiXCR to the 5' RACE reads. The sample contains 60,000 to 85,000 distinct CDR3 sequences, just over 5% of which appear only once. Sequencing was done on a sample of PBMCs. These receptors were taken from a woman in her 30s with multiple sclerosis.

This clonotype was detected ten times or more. The CDR3 is CASSLGRTNTEAFF. The CDR3 region has the DNA TGTGCCAGCAGCTTAGGACGGACGAACACTGAAGCTTTCTTT. This rearrangement joins TRBV11-2 to TRBJ1-1, with D uncertain. Germline V gene data show CDR1 as SGHAT and CDR2 as FQNNGV. V lost 1 base to trimming and J lost 1 base, with 7 bases between them. The CDR3 has 14 residues. Full variable domain (rest looked up from reference TRBV11-2 and TRBJ1-1): EAGVAQSPRYKIIEKRQSVAFWCNPISGHATLYWYQQILGQGPKLLIQFQNNGVVDDSQLPKDRFSAERLKGVDSTLKIQPAKLEDSAVYLCASSLGRTNTEAFFGQGTRLTVV.

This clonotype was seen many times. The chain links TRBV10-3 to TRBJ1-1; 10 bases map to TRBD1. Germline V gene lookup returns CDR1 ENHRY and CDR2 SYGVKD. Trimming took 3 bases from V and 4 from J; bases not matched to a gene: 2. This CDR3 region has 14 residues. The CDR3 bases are TGTGCCATCAGTGACGGACAGGGGGGCACTGAAGCTTTCTTT. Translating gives CAISDGQGGTEAFF.

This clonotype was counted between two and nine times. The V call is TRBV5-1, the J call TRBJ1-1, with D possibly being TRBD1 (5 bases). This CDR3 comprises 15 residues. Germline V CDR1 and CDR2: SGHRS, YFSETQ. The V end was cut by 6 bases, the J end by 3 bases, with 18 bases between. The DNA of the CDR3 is TGCGCCAGCACCCTCGGGCCGGGGCAGGACACTGAAGCTTTCTTT. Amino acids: CASTLGPGQDTEAFF.

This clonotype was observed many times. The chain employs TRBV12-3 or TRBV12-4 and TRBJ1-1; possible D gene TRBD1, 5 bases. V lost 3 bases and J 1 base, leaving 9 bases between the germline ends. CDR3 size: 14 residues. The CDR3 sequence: CASSFGTANTEAFF. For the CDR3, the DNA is TGTGCCAGCAGTTTCGGGACCGCGAACACTGAAGCTTTCTTT.

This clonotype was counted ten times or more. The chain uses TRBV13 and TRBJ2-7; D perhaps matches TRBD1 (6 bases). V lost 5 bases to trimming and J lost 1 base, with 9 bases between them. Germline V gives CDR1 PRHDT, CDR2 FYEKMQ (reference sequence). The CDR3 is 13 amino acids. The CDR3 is CASSIGQSYEQYF. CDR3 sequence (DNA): TGTGCCAGCAGCATCGGACAGTCCTACGAGCAGTACTTC.

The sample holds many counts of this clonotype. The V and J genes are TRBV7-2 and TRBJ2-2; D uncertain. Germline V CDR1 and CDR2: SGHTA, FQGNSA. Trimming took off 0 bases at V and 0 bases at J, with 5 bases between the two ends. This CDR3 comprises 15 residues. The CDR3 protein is CASSLAAPNTGELFF. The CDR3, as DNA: TGTGCCAGCAGCTTAGCCGCACCGAACACCGGGGAGCTGTTTTTT.

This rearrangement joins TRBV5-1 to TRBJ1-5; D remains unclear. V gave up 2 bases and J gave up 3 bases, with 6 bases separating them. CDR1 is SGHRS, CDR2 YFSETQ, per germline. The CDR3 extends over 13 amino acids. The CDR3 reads CASSFGINQPQHF. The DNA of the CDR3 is TGCGCCAGCAGCTTTGGGATCAATCAGCCCCAGCATTTT.

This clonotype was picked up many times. The DNA for the CDR3 is TGCAGTGCTAGAGGAGCGTCCGGGACAGGGAACACCGGGGAGCTGTTTTTT. Amino acid sequence: CSARGASGTGNTGELFF. The chain is built from TRBV20-1 and TRBJ2-2; TRBD1 agrees at 8 bases. Germline V gene lookup returns CDR1 DFQATT and CDR2 SNEGSKA (reference sequence). The ends lost 1 base at V and 1 base at J; junction bases unmatched: 8. The length of the CDR3 is 17 residues.

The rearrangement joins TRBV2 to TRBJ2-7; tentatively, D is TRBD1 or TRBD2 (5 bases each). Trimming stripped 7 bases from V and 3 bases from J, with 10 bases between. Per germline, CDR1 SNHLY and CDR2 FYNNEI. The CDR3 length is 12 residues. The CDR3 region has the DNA TGTGCCAGCAAGGGACCGGGCTACGAGCAGTACTTC. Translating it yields CASKGPGYEQYF.

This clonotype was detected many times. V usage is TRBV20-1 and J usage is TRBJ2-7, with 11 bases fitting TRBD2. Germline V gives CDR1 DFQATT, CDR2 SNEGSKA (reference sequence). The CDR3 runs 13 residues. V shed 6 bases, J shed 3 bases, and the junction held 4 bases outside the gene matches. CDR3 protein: CSAPGTSGYEQYF. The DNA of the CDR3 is TGCAGTGCCCCCGGGACTAGCGGCTACGAGCAGTACTTC.

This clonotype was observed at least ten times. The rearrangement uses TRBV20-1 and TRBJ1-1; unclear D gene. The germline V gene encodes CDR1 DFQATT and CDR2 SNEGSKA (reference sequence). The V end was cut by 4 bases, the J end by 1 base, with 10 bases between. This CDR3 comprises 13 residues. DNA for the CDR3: TGCAGTGCTACGGCGGACGGGAACACTGAAGCTTTCTTT. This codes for CSATADGNTEAFF.

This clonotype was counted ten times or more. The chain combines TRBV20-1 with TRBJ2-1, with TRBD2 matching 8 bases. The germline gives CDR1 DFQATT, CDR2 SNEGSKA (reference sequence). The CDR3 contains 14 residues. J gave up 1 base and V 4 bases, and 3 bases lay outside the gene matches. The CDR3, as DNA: TGCAGTGCTACGAGCGGGGGATCCTACAATGAGCAGTTCTTC. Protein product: CSATSGGSYNEQFF.

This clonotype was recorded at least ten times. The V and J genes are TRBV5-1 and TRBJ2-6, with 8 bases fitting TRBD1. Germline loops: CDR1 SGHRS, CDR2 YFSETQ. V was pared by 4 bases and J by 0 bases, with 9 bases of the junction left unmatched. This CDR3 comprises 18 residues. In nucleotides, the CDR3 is TGCGCCAGCAGCCCGGAGGCAGGGGGCCCCTCTGGGGCCAACGTCCTGACTTTC. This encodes CASSPEAGGPSGANVLTF.

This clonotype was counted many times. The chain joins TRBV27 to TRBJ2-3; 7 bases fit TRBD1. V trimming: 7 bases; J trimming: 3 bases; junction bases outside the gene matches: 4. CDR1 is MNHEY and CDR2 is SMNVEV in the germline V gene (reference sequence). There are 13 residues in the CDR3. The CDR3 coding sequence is TGTGCCAGCAAAAGGGGGCGGACAGATACGCAGTATTTT. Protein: CASKRGRTDTQYF.

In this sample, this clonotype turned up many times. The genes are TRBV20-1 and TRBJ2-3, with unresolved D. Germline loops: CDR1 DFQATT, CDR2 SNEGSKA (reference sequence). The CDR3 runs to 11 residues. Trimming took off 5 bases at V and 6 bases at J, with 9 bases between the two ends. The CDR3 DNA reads TGCAGTGCTGCCCTGGGTGATACGCAGTATTTT. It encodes CSAALGDTQYF.

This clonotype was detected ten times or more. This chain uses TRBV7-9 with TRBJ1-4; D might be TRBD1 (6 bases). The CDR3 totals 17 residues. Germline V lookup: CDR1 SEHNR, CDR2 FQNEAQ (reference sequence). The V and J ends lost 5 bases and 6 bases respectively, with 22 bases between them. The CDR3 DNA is TGTGCCAGCAGCCCCATGATCGGGGGCGCAGGAGATGAAAAACTGTTTTTT. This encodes CASSPMIGGAGDEKLFF.